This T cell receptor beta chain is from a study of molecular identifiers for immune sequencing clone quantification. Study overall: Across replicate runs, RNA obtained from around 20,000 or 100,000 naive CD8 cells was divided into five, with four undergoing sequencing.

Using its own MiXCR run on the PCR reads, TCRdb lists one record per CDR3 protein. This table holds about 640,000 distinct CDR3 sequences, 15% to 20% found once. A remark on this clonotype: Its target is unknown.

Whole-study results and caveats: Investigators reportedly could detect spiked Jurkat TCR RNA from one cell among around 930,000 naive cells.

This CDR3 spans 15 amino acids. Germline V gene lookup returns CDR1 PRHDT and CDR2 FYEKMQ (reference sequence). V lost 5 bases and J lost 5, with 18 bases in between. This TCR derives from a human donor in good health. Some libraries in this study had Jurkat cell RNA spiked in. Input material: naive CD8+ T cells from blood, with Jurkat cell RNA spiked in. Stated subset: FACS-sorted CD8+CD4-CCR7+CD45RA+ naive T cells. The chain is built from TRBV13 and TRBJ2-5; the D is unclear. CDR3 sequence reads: CASSQRGRLGETQYF. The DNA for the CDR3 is TGTGCCAGCAGCCAACGCGGACGCCTCGGGGAGACCCAGTACTTC.